The rows below give T cell receptor beta chains drawn from one sample of a study of blood T cell repertoires in COVID-19. TCRdb keeps only in-frame clones here, not all; method: immunoSEQ multiplex PCR. The sample holds 250,000 to 350,000 clones, 85% to 90% seen once. The sequencing sample was made of peripheral blood. Receptors originate from a woman between 45 and 65 years old with COVID-19, enrolled during active disease. Both conserved end residues are part of each CDR3. Each record gives: CDR3 length, clone size, D gene, V gene, J gene, CDR3 DNA, CDR3 protein. The D gene is left open where the match is weak. Clone size is stated in some rows and not others, as once, few, many or a class when expanded.

len: 15; abundance: .; d_gene: TRBD1; v_gene: TRBV7-9; j_gene: TRBJ1-6; CDR3nt: TGTGCCAGCAGCTCCCCCACAGGGGAAAATTCACCCCTCCACTTT; CDR3aa: CASSSPTGENSPLHF
len: 16; abundance: once; d_gene: TRBD2; v_gene: TRBV5-1; j_gene: TRBJ2-5; CDR3nt: TGCGCCAGCAGCTTTTTAGCGGGGCGGGGACAAGAGACCCAGTACTTC; CDR3aa: CASSFLAGRGQETQYF
len: 15; abundance: .; d_gene: .; v_gene: TRBV3-1/TRBV3-2; j_gene: TRBJ2-1; CDR3nt: TGTGCCAGCAGCCAAGTCGGGGACTCCTACAATGAGCAGTTCTTC; CDR3aa: CASSQVGDSYNEQFF
len: 16; abundance: .; d_gene: .; v_gene: TRBV25-1; j_gene: TRBJ2-3; CDR3nt: TGTGCCAGCAGTGAATGGTTGGCGGGGTTCACAGATACGCAGTATTTT; CDR3aa: CASSEWLAGFTDTQYF
len: 15; abundance: .; d_gene: .; v_gene: TRBV6-1; j_gene: TRBJ2-2; CDR3nt: TGTGCCAGCAGTGAAAGGGGCGGATGGACCGGGGAGCTGTTTTTT; CDR3aa: CASSERGGWTGELFF
len: 16; abundance: .; d_gene: .; v_gene: TRBV5-6; j_gene: TRBJ2-7; CDR3nt: TGTGCCAGCAGCTCAGGTACAGGCAGGAAAACCTACGAGCAGTACTTC; CDR3aa: CASSSGTGRKTYEQYF
len: 14; abundance: once; d_gene: TRBD1; v_gene: TRBV5-1; j_gene: TRBJ1-2; CDR3nt: TGCGCCAGCAGCCCTGGGACAGGGAACTATGGCTACACCTTC; CDR3aa: CASSPGTGNYGYTF
len: 14; abundance: few; d_gene: TRBD1; v_gene: TRBV19; j_gene: TRBJ1-1; CDR3nt: TGTGCCAGTAGTATAAGGGACAGGGTTGGTGAAGCTTTCTTT; CDR3aa: CASSIRDRVGEAFF
len: 14; abundance: .; d_gene: TRBD1; v_gene: TRBV28; j_gene: TRBJ1-4; CDR3nt: TGTGCCAGCAGTTCAGGACAGGGAAGGTTGAAACTGTTTTTT; CDR3aa: CASSSGQGRLKLFF
len: 15; abundance: .; d_gene: TRBD1; v_gene: TRBV12-5; j_gene: TRBJ2-1; CDR3nt: TGTGCTAGTGGTCCCGGGACAGGGGCCTACAATGAGCAGTTCTTC; CDR3aa: CASGPGTGAYNEQFF
len: 18; abundance: .; d_gene: .; v_gene: TRBV9; j_gene: TRBJ2-7; CDR3nt: TGTGCCAGCAGCCCCAGAGGAGGACAGACGACCCGCTACTACGAGCAGTACTTC; CDR3aa: CASSPRGGQTTRYYEQYF
len: 15; abundance: .; d_gene: TRBD1; v_gene: TRBV5-6; j_gene: TRBJ1-4; CDR3nt: TGTGCCAGCAGCTTGGTAGGACAGGGTAATGAAAAACTGTTTTTT; CDR3aa: CASSLVGQGNEKLFF
len: 16; abundance: .; d_gene: TRBD2; v_gene: TRBV5-6; j_gene: TRBJ2-7; CDR3nt: TGTGCCAGCAGCTTCCGGACTAGCGGGAGAACCCACGAGCAGTACTTC; CDR3aa: CASSFRTSGRTHEQYF
len: 14; abundance: .; d_gene: TRBD1; v_gene: TRBV6-5; j_gene: TRBJ1-3; CDR3nt: TGTGCCAGCAGGGGGGACAGCTCTGGAAACACCATATATTTT; CDR3aa: CASRGDSSGNTIYF
len: 15; abundance: .; d_gene: .; v_gene: TRBV5-6; j_gene: TRBJ1-3; CDR3nt: TGTGCCAGCACCGGGGGGGGCGCCGGTGGAAACACCATATATTTT; CDR3aa: CASTGGGAGGNTIYF
len: 12; abundance: .; d_gene: .; v_gene: TRBV5-8; j_gene: TRBJ1-5; CDR3nt: TGTGCCAGCAGCTCCCAATATCAGCCCCAGCATTTT; CDR3aa: CASSSQYQPQHF
len: 15; abundance: .; d_gene: TRBD1; v_gene: TRBV7-9; j_gene: TRBJ1-1; CDR3nt: TGTGCCAGCAGCCCCCGGGACAGATTGAACACTGAAGCTTTCTTT; CDR3aa: CASSPRDRLNTEAFF
len: 14; abundance: .; d_gene: .; v_gene: TRBV3-1/TRBV3-2; j_gene: TRBJ1-5; CDR3nt: TGTGCCAGCAGCTATCGGGGGTCCAGTCAGCCCCAGCATTTT; CDR3aa: CASSYRGSSQPQHF
len: 14; abundance: .; d_gene: .; v_gene: TRBV23-1; j_gene: TRBJ1-6; CDR3nt: TGCGCCAGCAGCCCCCGGCGGGGGAGTTCACCCCTCCACTTT; CDR3aa: CASSPRRGSSPLHF
len: 14; abundance: few; d_gene: .; v_gene: TRBV27; j_gene: TRBJ1-3; CDR3nt: TGTGCCAGCAGTAACGCAGGGTACGGAAACACCATATATTTT; CDR3aa: CASSNAGYGNTIYF
len: 15; abundance: .; d_gene: .; v_gene: TRBV6-2/TRBV6-3; j_gene: TRBJ2-5; CDR3nt: TGTGCCAGCAGTTACGGAACCCCCAGGATGGAGACCCAGTACTTC; CDR3aa: CASSYGTPRMETQYF
len: 13; abundance: few; d_gene: .; v_gene: TRBV12-3/TRBV12-4; j_gene: TRBJ2-2; CDR3nt: TGTGCCAGCAGGCGGATGAACACCGGGGAGCTGTTTTTT; CDR3aa: CASRRMNTGELFF
len: 14; abundance: few; d_gene: TRBD1; v_gene: TRBV13; j_gene: TRBJ2-7; CDR3nt: TGTGCCAGCAGCCCCGGACAGGGGGCGTACGAGCAGTACTTC; CDR3aa: CASSPGQGAYEQYF
len: 16; abundance: .; d_gene: TRBD1; v_gene: TRBV4-1; j_gene: TRBJ1-1; CDR3nt: TGCGCCAGCAGCCAAGTTGAGGGGGCGCGAGCGGCTGAAGCTTTCTTT; CDR3aa: CASSQVEGARAAEAFF
len: 15; abundance: .; d_gene: .; v_gene: TRBV5-1; j_gene: TRBJ1-2; CDR3nt: TGCGCCAGCAGCTTGGCTATAGGGAGCGGCTATGGCTACACCTTC; CDR3aa: CASSLAIGSGYGYTF
len: 15; abundance: .; d_gene: .; v_gene: TRBV9; j_gene: TRBJ1-3; CDR3nt: TGTGCCAGCAGTGCAGGGTTACTCTCTGGAAACACCATATATTTT; CDR3aa: CASSAGLLSGNTIYF
len: 17; abundance: .; d_gene: .; v_gene: TRBV25-1; j_gene: TRBJ1-1; CDR3nt: TGTGCCAGCAGTGAATCGTTAACTGTACAGGCGAACACTGAAGCTTTCTTT; CDR3aa: CASSESLTVQANTEAFF
len: 20; abundance: .; d_gene: TRBD2; v_gene: TRBV13; j_gene: TRBJ2-1; CDR3nt: TGTGCCAGCAGCTTGGGGGGGACTAGCGGAAGGGACAACTCCTACAATGAGCAGTTCTTC; CDR3aa: CASSLGGTSGRDNSYNEQFF
len: 15; abundance: .; d_gene: .; v_gene: TRBV2; j_gene: TRBJ1-2; CDR3nt: TGTGCCAGCAGTGAAGCGGGGGCCTTGCCGGGGGGCTACACCTTC; CDR3aa: CASSEAGALPGGYTF
len: 14; abundance: .; d_gene: .; v_gene: TRBV7-3; j_gene: TRBJ1-1; CDR3nt: TGTGCCAGCAGCACGACGACAGGGAACACTGAAGCTTTCTTT; CDR3aa: CASSTTTGNTEAFF
len: 16; abundance: .; d_gene: TRBD2; v_gene: TRBV19; j_gene: TRBJ2-3; CDR3nt: TGTGCCAGTAGCACGCTCCTAGCGGGAGGACCAGATACGCAGTATTTT; CDR3aa: CASSTLLAGGPDTQYF
len: 14; abundance: once; d_gene: .; v_gene: TRBV5-4; j_gene: TRBJ2-5; CDR3nt: TGTGCCAGCAGTCCAGGGGCCCTCCAAGAGACCCAGTACTTC; CDR3aa: CASSPGALQETQYF
len: 15; abundance: .; d_gene: .; v_gene: TRBV5-4; j_gene: TRBJ2-6; CDR3nt: TGTGCCAGCAGCTTGGAGGGGTCTGGGGCCAACGTCCTGACTTTC; CDR3aa: CASSLEGSGANVLTF
len: 14; abundance: once; d_gene: .; v_gene: TRBV28; j_gene: TRBJ1-1; CDR3nt: TGTGCCAGCTTGTCTTGGGGCCCCAACACTGAAGCTTTCTTT; CDR3aa: CASLSWGPNTEAFF
len: 11; abundance: .; d_gene: .; v_gene: TRBV6-6; j_gene: TRBJ1-1; CDR3nt: TGTGCCAGCCTGGGGAGGACTGAAGCTTTCTTT; CDR3aa: CASLGRTEAFF
len: 13; abundance: .; d_gene: .; v_gene: TRBV4-1; j_gene: TRBJ2-7; CDR3nt: TGCGCCAGCAGCCACGGGAGCAGCTACGAGCAGTACTTC; CDR3aa: CASSHGSSYEQYF
len: 13; abundance: .; d_gene: TRBD1; v_gene: TRBV6-6; j_gene: TRBJ1-5; CDR3nt: TGTGCCAGCAGCTGGACAGGGGGTCAGCCCCAGCATTTT; CDR3aa: CASSWTGGQPQHF
len: 15; abundance: few; d_gene: TRBD2; v_gene: TRBV5-1; j_gene: TRBJ2-1; CDR3nt: TGCGCCAGCAGCTTGACTAGCGGACCAGGCGATGAGCAGTTCTTC; CDR3aa: CASSLTSGPGDEQFF
len: 16; abundance: once; d_gene: TRBD2; v_gene: TRBV19; j_gene: TRBJ2-2; CDR3nt: TGTGCCAGCCGGACTAGCGGGAGATCGGGCACCGGGGAGCTGTTTTTT; CDR3aa: CASRTSGRSGTGELFF
len: 13; abundance: .; d_gene: .; v_gene: TRBV29-1; j_gene: TRBJ2-5; CDR3nt: TGCAGCGTTGATTCCCTAGCGAGGGAGACCCAGTACTTC; CDR3aa: CSVDSLARETQYF
len: 15; abundance: .; d_gene: TRBD1; v_gene: TRBV2; j_gene: TRBJ2-1; CDR3nt: TGTGCCAGCAGTGAATGGGGCCAGGGGGCGCATGAGCAGTTCTTC; CDR3aa: CASSEWGQGAHEQFF